The 14 T cell receptor beta chains presented below share a single source sample, sequenced in a study of blood T cell repertoires in COVID-19. The data were produced by immunoSEQ multiplex PCR, yet TCRdb's version contains in-frame clones alone and is incomplete. The sample gives some 200,000 clones, 75% to 90% of which show up once; approximately 5.2% is in the top ten. What was sequenced was peripheral blood. These receptors were collected from a woman aged 70-85 years with COVID-19, enrolled during active disease.

The chain employs TRBV18 and TRBJ1-5; 8 bases align to TRBD1. Germline loops: CDR1 KGHSH, CDR2 LQKENI. CDR3 length: 14 residues. The trim removed 6 bases at V and 4 bases at J, leaving 5 bases unmatched. This CDR3 reads CASSLGTGNQPQHF. In DNA, the CDR3 is TGTGCCAGCTCCCTGGGGACAGGTAATCAGCCCCAGCATTTT.

The rearrangement uses TRBV4-3 and TRBJ1-2; the match to TRBD1 covers 7 bases. Germline lookup yields CDR1 LGHNA and CDR2 YSLEER. J gave up 0 bases and V 1 base, and 5 bases lay outside the gene matches. The CDR3 consists of 16 residues. As DNA, the CDR3 is TGCGCCAGCAGCCAAGTCGGGACAGCCACTAACTATGGCTACACCTTC. Residues: CASSQVGTATNYGYTF.

This clone has a single count. The V call is TRBV21-1, the J call TRBJ2-7; TRBD2 is taken as the D call from the table, unchecked against the DNA. TRBV21-1 is classified as a pseudogene. The CDR3 runs to 18 residues. The CDR3 loop reads CASSKATRRTSGSYEQYF. CDR3 bases: TGTGCCAGCAGCAAAGCTACACGCCGGACTAGCGGGAGCTACGAGCAGTACTTC.

The chain uses TRBV10-2 and TRBJ2-1; TRBD2 matches 10 bases. There are 15 residues in the CDR3. CDR1 WSHSY and CDR2 SAAADI come from the germline V gene. The V gene end was trimmed by 5 bases and the J gene end by 3 bases; junction bases not matched to a gene: 4. CDR3 DNA sequence: TGCGCCAGCAGTCGGACTAGCGGAGACTACAATGAGCAGTTCTTC. This gives the protein CASSRTSGDYNEQFF.

This clone appeared once. V usage is TRBV5-1 and J usage is TRBJ1-4; tentative D call: TRBD1 (6 bases). V lost 5 bases to trimming and J lost 0 bases, with 14 bases between them. Germline CDR1 and CDR2: SGHRS and YFSETQ. CDR3 length equals 16 residues. This CDR3 is CASSLNRVATNEKLFF. CDR3 in DNA: TGCGCCAGCAGTCTTAACAGGGTGGCAACTAATGAAAAACTGTTTTTT.

The chain carries TRBV3-1 (or the pseudogene TRBV3-2) and TRBJ2-7; 10 bases align to TRBD1. The CDR3 is 15 amino acids. Looked up from germline, CDR1 is LGHDT and CDR2 is YNNKEL (reference sequence). V was pared by 1 base and J by 3 bases, with 3 bases of the junction left unmatched. The DNA of the CDR3 is TGTGCCAGCAGCCAAGTGGGACAGGGGATCTACGAGCAGTACTTC. This sequence encodes CASSQVGQGIYEQYF.

V is TRBV28 and J is TRBJ2-4; a weak D match, TRBD2 (6 bases). The V gene lost 5 bases and the J gene lost 4 bases, with 15 bases spanning the gap. Germline assignment: CDR1 MDHEN and CDR2 SYDVKM. The CDR3 has 15 residues. As DNA, the CDR3 is TGTGCCAGCAGTCTGGGGGGTAGCGGTAAAAACATTCAGTACTTC. Translating gives CASSLGGSGKNIQYF.

The V call is TRBV3-1 (or the pseudogene TRBV3-2), the J call TRBJ2-3; tentatively, D is TRBD2 (5 bases). V was clipped by 3 bases and J by 8 bases, with 12 bases between them. The CDR3 contains 13 residues. Germline-derived CDR1 and CDR2 are LGHDT and YNNKEL (reference sequence). The CDR3 here is CASSHGEMVTQYF. In DNA, the CDR3 is TGTGCCAGCAGCCATGGGGAGATGGTTACGCAGTATTTT.

The chain links TRBV19 to TRBJ2-5; 7 nucleotides align to TRBD1. The junction had 7 bases not matched to a gene; V was cut back by 2 bases and J by 1 base. Germline values: CDR1 LNHDA, CDR2 SQIVND (reference sequence). There are 16 residues in the CDR3. This CDR3 reads CASSINRGGSQETQYF. The CDR3 DNA follows: TGTGCCAGTAGTATAAACAGGGGCGGATCCCAAGAGACCCAGTACTTC.

The chain is built from TRBV12-1 and TRBJ2-1; the tabulated D call, TRBD2, remains unverified against the DNA. TRBV12-1 is given as a pseudogene. The CDR3 totals 20 residues. CDR3 DNA: TGTGCCAGCAGCTTAACGGGGACTAGCGGGGAAAACCGGTCCTACAATGAGCAGTTCTTC. Translation gives CASSLTGTSGENRSYNEQFF.

The chain joins TRBV2 to TRBJ2-2; 11 bases are shared with TRBD2. The CDR3 is 14 amino acids. Unmatched junction bases numbered 3, after V lost 6 bases and J lost 6 bases. Germline V lookup: CDR1 SNHLY, CDR2 FYNNEI. This CDR3 reads CASRGGLAAGELFF. The CDR3 nucleotides are TGTGCCAGCAGGGGGGGACTAGCGGCCGGGGAGCTGTTTTTT.

The chain links TRBV28 to TRBJ2-3, with TRBD2 matching over 10 bases. The CDR3 totals 15 residues. The V and J ends lost 8 bases and 10 bases, in that order; junction bases with no gene match: 15. Germline CDR1 MDHEN, CDR2 SYDVKM. The CDR3 sequence is CASAQEAGGSGAQYF. The CDR3 bases are TGTGCCAGCGCTCAAGAAGCGGGAGGGTCAGGGGCGCAGTATTTT.

V and J are TRBV10-3 and TRBJ1-1, with D maybe TRBD1 (5 bases). Trimming removed 6 bases from V and 1 base from J, with 15 bases in between. Germline-derived CDR1 and CDR2 are ENHRY and SYGVKD. The length of the CDR3 is 15 residues. The CDR3 DNA reads TGTGCCATCAGGGGGGGGGATTACTCGAACACTGAAGCTTTCTTT. It yields the protein CAIRGGDYSNTEAFF.

This clone was picked up one time. The chain uses TRBV5-6 and TRBJ1-2; no definite D call. The CDR3 has 14 amino acids. Germline CDR1 and CDR2: SGHDT and YYEEEE. V shed 1 base and J shed 2 bases, with 9 bases lying between them. The CDR3 sequence is CASSLFQKNYGYTF. The CDR3 nucleotides are TGTGCCAGCAGCTTGTTTCAGAAGAACTATGGCTACACCTTC.